These 21 T cell receptor beta chains came from one sample sequenced in a study of T cells in Graves' hyperthyroidism and ophthalmopathy. RNA transcripts yielded amplified TCR beta CDR3 regions. With the HTBI primer set, the TCR CDR3 went through a first round of RT-PCR. MiXCR was run by TCRdb on the multiplex PCR reads, yielding one entry per CDR3 protein. The data contain approximately 400,000 distinct CDR3 sequences, around 14% of them singletons. Sequenced input: blood. The source of these receptors is a woman in her late teens or twenties with Graves' hyperthyroidism.

V is TRBV7-6 and J is TRBJ2-2; 8 bases match TRBD2. The CDR3 sequence is 16 residues long. J gave up 4 bases and V 5 bases, and 9 bases lay outside the gene matches. Germline V gives CDR1 SGHVS, CDR2 FNYEAQ. In DNA form, the CDR3 reads TGTGCCAGCAGCCCCGGACTAGCTGGGTTCACCGGGGAGCTGTTTTTT. It is translated as CASSPGLAGFTGELFF.

This clonotype was seen at least ten times. The V call is TRBV12-3 or TRBV12-4, the J call TRBJ2-4; tentative D call: TRBD1 (6 bases). The CDR3 length is 16 residues. Between the trimmed V and J ends, which lost 6 bases and 10 bases, there was a span of 25 bases. The CDR3 DNA reads TGTGCCAGCAGCCCACAGGGTGGGACACGGGGTGGTATTCAGTACTTC. Residues: CASSPQGGTRGGIQYF.

To note about this clonotype: A read error may explain this, as a much larger clone is one base away. This chain connects TRBV18 to TRBJ2-3, with 12 bases fitting TRBD1. The CDR3 is 17 amino acids. Germline values: CDR1 KGHSH, CDR2 LQKENI. CDR3 coding DNA: TGTGCCAGCTCACCACTGGGACAGGGGGCAGGCACAGGTACGCAGTATTTT. This encodes CASSPLGQGAGTGTQYF.

The chain has TRBV20-1 and TRBJ1-1; 8 bases align to TRBD1. Losses at the gene ends were 0 bases for V and 4 bases for J; bases not matched to a gene: 10. CDR3 size: 16 residues. The germline gives CDR1 DFQATT, CDR2 SNEGSKA (reference sequence). The CDR3, as DNA: TGCAGTGCTAGAGAATTCAGGGGGCGAAGGAGCACTGAAGCTTTCTTT. Translated: CSAREFRGRRSTEAFF.

The chain uses TRBV2 and TRBJ1-6; D ambiguous. Trimming left V 6 bases short and J 2 bases short, with 11 bases between. This CDR3 has 15 residues. CDR1 and CDR2 from the germline V gene are SNHLY and FYNNEI. CDR3 sequence: CASSPQTPYNSPLHF. The CDR3 DNA follows: TGTGCCAGCAGCCCGCAGACACCCTATAATTCACCCCTCCACTTT.

The CDR3 here is CATSRVLAGQETQYF. CDR3 nucleotides: TGTGCCACCAGCAGAGTCCTAGCGGGACAAGAGACCCAGTACTTC. The V call is TRBV15, the J call TRBJ2-5, with 9 positions matching TRBD2. Germline loops: CDR1 LNHNV, CDR2 YYDKDF (reference sequence). J lost 2 bases, V lost 1 base, and 2 bases had no gene match. This CDR3 region has 15 residues.

The V call is TRBV6-1, the J call TRBJ1-6; possibly TRBD1 for D (5 bases). The germline CDR1 and CDR2 sequences are MNHNS and SASEGT. The CDR3 is 13 amino acids. The germline V and J ends were trimmed by 5 bases and 9 bases, with 11 bases remaining between them. The CDR3 loop reads CASSSGPRSPLHF. CDR3 in DNA: TGTGCCAGCAGTTCGGGACCTCGTTCACCCCTCCACTTT.

The rearrangement joins TRBV4-2 to TRBJ2-6, with a possible D match to TRBD1 (5 bases). CDR3 length: 18 amino acids. From germline, CDR1 is LGHNA and CDR2 YNFKEQ. V was clipped by 1 base and J by 3 bases, with 16 bases between them. CDR3 sequence: CASSQVGSGLVGANVLTF. The CDR3 DNA sequence: TGTGCCAGCAGCCAAGTGGGATCAGGGCTAGTTGGGGCCAACGTCCTGACTTTC.

This clonotype was found a few times. This chain joins TRBV6-2 or TRBV6-3 and TRBJ1-1, with D unclear. Trimming shortened V by 4 bases and J by 7 bases, and 10 bases separated the two germline ends. This CDR3 is built from 12 residues. Germline V lookup: CDR1 MNHEY, CDR2 SVGEGT. The CDR3 sequence: CASSFPLGEAFF. CDR3 nucleotide sequence: TGTGCCAGCAGTTTCCCCCTTGGTGAAGCTTTCTTT.

A few counts support this clonotype. The chain couples TRBV20-1 to TRBJ2-2; D perhaps matches TRBD2 (6 bases). Germline V CDR1 and CDR2: DFQATT, SNEGSKA (reference sequence). This CDR3 contains 15 residues. Between the trimmed V and J ends, which lost 4 bases and 4 bases, there was a span of 16 bases. CDR3 sequence (DNA): TGCAGTGCTACCCCTAGCGCCGAGGGCACCGGGGAGCTGTTTTTT. Its protein is CSATPSAEGTGELFF.

This clonotype occurred many times. V is TRBV20-1 and J is TRBJ1-4; D is possibly TRBD1 (6 bases). V was trimmed by 5 bases and J by 6 bases, leaving 16 bases between them. This CDR3 is 14 amino acids long. The germline V gene has CDR1 DFQATT and CDR2 SNEGSKA (reference sequence). CDR3 sequence (DNA): TGCAGTGCTCCCGTAGCGGGGGGCGATGAAAAACTGTTTTTT. This codes for CSAPVAGGDEKLFF.

To note about this clonotype: Just one base apart from a much larger clone, this may be a read error. The V and J genes are TRBV20-1 and TRBJ2-3, with TRBD2 identical over 15 bases. Looked up from germline, CDR1 is DFQATT and CDR2 is SNEGSKA (reference sequence). The CDR3 runs to 18 residues. The J segment lost 4 bases and the V segment lost 3 bases, leaving 11 bases of the junction unmatched. Here the CDR3 reads CSASLLGGLAGGADTQYF. CDR3 coding DNA: TGCAGTGCTAGCCTCCTTGGGGGACTAGCGGGGGGCGCAGATACGCAGTATTTT.

This clonotype was seen many times. The J gene is TRBJ2-3, the V gene TRBV27; 10 bases agree with TRBD2. Germline trimming cut 5 bases from V and 1 base from J; bases unmatched to any gene: 9. This CDR3 contains 17 residues. Per the germline V gene, CDR1 is MNHEY and CDR2 is SMNVEV (reference sequence). CDR3: CASSIQLAGSRTDTQYF. CDR3 nucleotide sequence: TGTGCCAGCAGTATCCAACTAGCGGGGAGCCGCACAGATACGCAGTATTTT.

This clonotype was recorded at least ten times. This chain joins TRBV5-1 and TRBJ2-5; D remains ambiguous. The CDR3 is 14 amino acids. V lost 0 bases and J lost 0, with 6 bases in between. Germline V CDR1 and CDR2: SGHRS, YFSETQ. CDR3 loop: CASSLGLYQETQYF. The CDR3 nucleotides are TGCGCCAGCAGCTTGGGTCTGTACCAAGAGACCCAGTACTTC.

This clonotype was recorded a few times. The V call is TRBV10-3, the J call TRBJ1-2; no clear D. CDR3 size: 12 residues. Trimming stripped 4 bases from V and 6 bases from J, with 9 bases between. Germline V lookup: CDR1 ENHRY, CDR2 SYGVKD. This CDR3 is CAISAVEHGYTF. Written as DNA, the CDR3 is TGTGCCATCAGTGCTGTAGAGCATGGCTACACCTTC.

This clonotype was found many times. V is TRBV7-6 and J is TRBJ2-5; no firm D call. The CDR3 extends over 12 amino acids. Germline CDR1 is SGHVS and CDR2 is FNYEAQ. Between the trimmed V and J ends, which lost 11 bases and 3 bases, there was a span of 13 bases. The CDR3 nucleotides are TGTGCCGAAGACACACGGAAAGAGACCCAGTACTTC. Its translation: CAEDTRKETQYF.

This clonotype was recorded many times. The chain employs TRBV20-1 and TRBJ2-7, with D possibly matching TRBD2 (5 bases). This CDR3 has 14 residues. Trimming removed 5 bases from V and 0 bases from J, with 14 bases in between. The germline V gene encodes CDR1 DFQATT and CDR2 SNEGSKA (reference sequence). This chain's CDR3 is CSARATGSSYEQYF. The CDR3 DNA sequence: TGCAGTGCTCGAGCGACGGGAAGCTCCTACGAGCAGTACTTC.

The genes are TRBV28 and TRBJ1-5; maybe TRBD1 (5 bases). V was cut by 1 base and J by 7 bases, with 11 bases left in between. Germline CDR1 is MDHEN and CDR2 is SYDVKM. This CDR3 has 14 residues. This chain's CDR3 is CASSLSQGWQPQHF. The CDR3, as DNA: TGTGCCAGCAGTTTATCCCAGGGCTGGCAGCCCCAGCATTTT. The variable domain in full, with the rest retrieved from reference TRBV28 and TRBJ1-5, is DVKVTQSSRYLVKRTGEKVFLECVQDMDHENMFWYRQDPGLGLRLIYFSYDVKMKEKGDIPEGYSVSREKKERFSLILESASTNQTSMYLCASSLSQGWQPQHFGDGTRLSIL.

There are many counts of this clonotype. The chain combines TRBV20-1 with TRBJ2-5, with D perhaps matching TRBD2 (6 bases). The CDR3 sequence is 14 residues long. V lost 6 bases and J lost 4, with 18 bases in between. Germline V gives CDR1 DFQATT, CDR2 SNEGSKA (reference sequence). CDR3 sequence reads: CSAPEVGGGETQYF. The CDR3 DNA is TGCAGTGCCCCCGAGGTCGGGGGAGGAGAGACCCAGTACTTC.

The chain joins TRBV29-1 to TRBJ2-2; 9 positions agree with TRBD2. Trimming cost V 1 base and J 7 bases; bases outside gene matches: 10. The V gene's germline CDR1 is SQVTM and CDR2 ANQGSEA. The CDR3 totals 16 residues. In nucleotides, the CDR3 is TGCAGCGTTGAAGTGAGCGCGGGAGGGAGGGACGGGGAGCTGTTTTTT. This translates into CSVEVSAGGRDGELFF.

This clonotype was observed many times. This chain links TRBV6-1 with TRBJ2-7, with a possible D match to TRBD2 (6 bases). Trimming stripped 6 bases from V and 1 base from J, with 16 bases between. The CDR3 runs to 15 residues. From germline, CDR1 is MNHNS and CDR2 SASEGT. CDR3 in amino acids: CASRPPGVSSYEQYF. The DNA for the CDR3 is TGTGCCAGCAGACCTCCGGGAGTATCTTCCTACGAGCAGTACTTC.